This TCR beta chain comes out of a study of human T cells and chemical hapten exposure. About the study: For sensitization, 2% DPC was applied to an approximately 2 cm by approximately 2 cm patch of upper inner arm skin. DPC 0.01% went on the upper back by patch test, with reading at 6 days.

Germline lookup yields CDR1 SGHTA and CDR2 FQGNSA. The CDR3 consists of 16 residues. J gave up 4 bases and V 1 base, and 9 bases lay outside the gene matches. TCRdb reprocessed the RACE reads via MiXCR and lists one record per CDR3 protein. The sample shows 350,000 to 400,000 distinct CDR3 sequences, about 6.3% of them seen only once. Time point meaning: patch test 2, 6 weeks after DPC sensitization. Documented treatment: therapeutic diphenylcyclopropenone sensitization with weekly scalp DPC. The TCR was taken from a woman aged 18 to 35 with alopecia areata. Some clones in this sample may be carry-over from other donors' samples. The material was whole blood, obtained in connection with sensitization to the hapten diphenylcyclopropenone (DPC). The rearrangement joins TRBV7-2 to TRBJ2-5, with 7 bases matching TRBD1. The CDR3 sequence: CASSLVTAGGGETQYF. The DNA of the CDR3 is TGTGCCAGCAGCTTAGTAACGGCAGGGGGTGGAGAGACCCAGTACTTC. The whole variable domain, filled in from reference TRBV7-2 and TRBJ2-5, reads GAGVSQSPSNKVTEKGKDVELRCDPISGHTALYWYRQSLGQGLEFLIYFQGNSAPDKSGLPSDRFSAERTGGSVSTLTIQRTQQEDSAVYLCASSLVTAGGGETQYFGPGTRLLVL.